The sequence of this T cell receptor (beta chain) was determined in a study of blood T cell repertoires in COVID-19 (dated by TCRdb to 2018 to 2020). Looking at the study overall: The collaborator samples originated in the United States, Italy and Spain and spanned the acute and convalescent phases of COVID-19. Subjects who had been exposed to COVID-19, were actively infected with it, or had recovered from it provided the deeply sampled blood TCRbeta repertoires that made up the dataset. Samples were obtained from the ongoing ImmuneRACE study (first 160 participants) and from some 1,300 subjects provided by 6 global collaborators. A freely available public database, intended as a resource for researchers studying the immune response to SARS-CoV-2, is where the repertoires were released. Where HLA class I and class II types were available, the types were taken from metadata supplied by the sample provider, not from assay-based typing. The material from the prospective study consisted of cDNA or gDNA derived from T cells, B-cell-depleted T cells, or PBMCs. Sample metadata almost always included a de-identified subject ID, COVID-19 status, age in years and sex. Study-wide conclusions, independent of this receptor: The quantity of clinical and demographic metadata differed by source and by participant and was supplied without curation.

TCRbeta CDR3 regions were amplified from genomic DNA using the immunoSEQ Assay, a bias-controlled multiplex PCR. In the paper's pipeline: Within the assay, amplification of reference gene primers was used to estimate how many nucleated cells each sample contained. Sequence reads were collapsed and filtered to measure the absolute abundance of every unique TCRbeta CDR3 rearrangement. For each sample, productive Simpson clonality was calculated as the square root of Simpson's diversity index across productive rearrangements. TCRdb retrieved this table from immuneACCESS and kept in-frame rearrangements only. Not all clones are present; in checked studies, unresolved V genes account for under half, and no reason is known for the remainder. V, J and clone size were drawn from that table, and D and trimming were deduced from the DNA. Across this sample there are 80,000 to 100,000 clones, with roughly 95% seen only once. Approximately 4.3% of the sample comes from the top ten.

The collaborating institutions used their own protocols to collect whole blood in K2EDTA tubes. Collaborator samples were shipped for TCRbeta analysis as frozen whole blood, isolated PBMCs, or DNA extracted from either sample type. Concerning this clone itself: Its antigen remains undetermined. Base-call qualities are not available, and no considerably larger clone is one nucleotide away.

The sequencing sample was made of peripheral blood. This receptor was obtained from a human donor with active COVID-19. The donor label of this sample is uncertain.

This receptor has the CDR3 CASSLQELAGELFF. The bases read TGCGCCAGCAGCCTACAGGAATTGGCCGGGGAGCTGTTTTTT. The chain is assembled from TRBV4-3 and TRBJ2-2, with TRBD1 tentatively as D gene (5 bases match). From a lookup of the germline V gene, CDR1 and CDR2 are LGHNA and YSLEER. V is cut by 4 bases and J by 6 bases, and the space between the germline ends is 12 bases. The CDR3 runs 14 residues from the cysteine to the phenylalanine. The CDR3 DNA has 42 bases and is translated from base 1.